This is a list of T cell receptor beta chains from one sample in a study of immune evolution from preneoplasia to lung adenocarcinoma. Clones were read by immunoSEQ multiplex PCR, and TCRdb kept only the in-frame ones, dropping some. Of 35,000 to 40,000 clones detected, 74% appear once; the ten largest clones hold about 6.5%. Sequencing input: FFPE invasive lung adenocarcinoma tissue. These TCRs come from a person aged 55 to 69 with lung adenocarcinoma. CDR3s include the opening cysteine and the closing phenylalanine or tryptophan. Clone size is stated in some rows and not others, as once, few, many or a class when expanded.

size: -
J: TRBJ2-4
V: TRBV12-5
CDR3: CASALPISPKNIQYF

size: -
J: TRBJ1-1
V: TRBV19
CDR3: CASSVNVLTEAFF

size: -
J: TRBJ2-3
V: TRBV6-4
CDR3: CASSDSGGRGADTQYF

size: -
J: TRBJ1-2
V: TRBV7-9
CDR3: CASSPRTGVNYGYTF

size: -
J: TRBJ1-1
V: TRBV7-9
CDR3: CASSLEGGTEAFF

size: few
J: TRBJ2-7
V: TRBV5-1
CDR3: CASRKGAQGEVYEQYF

size: once
J: TRBJ1-2
V: TRBV15
CDR3: CATSRDGDSVESGYTF

size: -
J: TRBJ2-1
V: TRBV19
CDR3: CASSIQAYNEQFF

size: -
J: TRBJ1-5
V: TRBV30
CDR3: CAWTPGRTSYNQPQHF

size: once
J: TRBJ1-1
V: TRBV10-3
CDR3: CAISEQMNTEAFF

size: once
J: TRBJ2-5
V: TRBV29-1
CDR3: CSVSPNRETQYF

size: once
J: TRBJ1-1
V: TRBV5-5
CDR3: CASSLGRRTNTEAFF

size: -
J: TRBJ2-1
V: TRBV7-6
CDR3: CASSLGRTGPYNEQFF

size: -
J: TRBJ2-5
V: TRBV6-1
CDR3: CASSEVGLLGSPGETQYF

size: -
J: TRBJ2-1
V: TRBV10-3
CDR3: CAISALAGGLEFF